These 28 T cell receptor beta chains originate from one sample sequenced in a study of radiotherapy plus CTLA-4 blockade in lung cancer (dated 2018 in TCRdb). The library was obtained by the immunoSEQ multiplex PCR assay. Not all clones reach the TCRdb copy of this immuneACCESS table, which keeps in-frame sequences only. Checked studies attribute under half of the gap to unresolved V genes and leave the rest unexplained. In this sample the table shows about 62,000 clones, more than 70% of which occur a single time. Together, the top ten hold around 3% of the sample. Sequencing was performed on peripheral blood, taken from a patient treated with radiotherapy plus ipilimumab. Receptors originate from a human donor with non-small cell lung cancer who had a complete response to radiotherapy plus ipilimumab.

This sequence joins TRBV18 and TRBJ2-3; D might be TRBD1 (6 bases). The germline V and J ends were trimmed by 5 bases and 2 bases, with 8 bases remaining between them. CDR3 length: 13 amino acids. Per the germline V gene, CDR1 is KGHSH and CDR2 is LQKENI. CDR3 in amino acids: CASSTGLTDTQYF. In DNA form, the CDR3 reads TGTGCCAGCTCAACAGGGCTCACAGATACGCAGTATTTT.

The chain is built from TRBV4-3 and TRBJ1-4; possibly TRBD1 for D (6 bases). V lost 0 bases to trimming and J lost 7 bases, with 18 bases between them. CDR1 is LGHNA and CDR2 is YSLEER in the germline V gene. CDR3 size: 17 residues. CDR3 protein: CASSQDVWGGAGEKLFF. Written as DNA, the CDR3 is TGCGCCAGCAGCCAAGATGTGTGGGGGGGCGCGGGTGAAAAACTGTTTTTT.

The chain employs TRBV10-2 and TRBJ1-2; no definite D call. V was trimmed by 7 bases and J by 3 bases, leaving 15 bases between them. Per the germline V gene, CDR1 is WSHSY and CDR2 is SAAADI. This CDR3 has 14 residues. The CDR3 loop is CASMGRVDYYGYTF. In DNA form, the CDR3 reads TGCGCCAGCATGGGGAGAGTCGATTACTATGGCTACACCTTC.

This clone showed up just once. The chain couples TRBV19 to TRBJ1-5, with 7 bases fitting TRBD1. The CDR3 is 13 residues long. After removal of 9 bases from V and 2 bases from J, the junction contained 4 bases not matched to a gene. The germline V gene encodes CDR1 LNHDA and CDR2 SQIVND (reference sequence). The CDR3 DNA reads as TGTGCCAGCAGAGGGGGCGGCAATCAGCCCCAGCATTTT. It encodes CASRGGGNQPQHF.

The chain links TRBV28 to TRBJ2-2, with 7 positions matching TRBD1. The CDR3 consists of 14 residues. V shed 5 bases and J 4 bases; nucleotides not matched to a gene: 4. Germline lookup yields CDR1 MDHEN and CDR2 SYDVKM. The CDR3 nucleotides read TGTGCCAGCAGTGAGACAGGGCGCACCGGGGAGCTGTTTTTT. Its protein product is CASSETGRTGELFF.

The V gene is TRBV7-9, the J gene TRBJ2-7; 11 bases are a match to TRBD2. CDR3 size: 19 residues. J lost 5 bases, V lost 5 bases, and 20 bases had no gene match. Germline CDR1 is SEHNR and CDR2 is FQNEAQ (reference sequence). The CDR3: CASSHLRQGIAGGPDEQYF. The DNA for the CDR3 is TGTGCCAGCAGCCACTTACGGCAGGGGATAGCGGGAGGGCCCGACGAGCAGTACTTC.

The sample holds one count of this clone. The gene calls are TRBV9 and TRBJ2-1, with 7 positions matching TRBD2. CDR1 is SGDLS and CDR2 is YYNGEE in the germline V gene. V gave up 4 bases and J gave up 6 bases; unmatched junction bases: 10. This CDR3 contains 15 residues. The CDR3 loop reads CASSTTSGLVNEQFF. The CDR3 bases are TGTGCCAGCAGCACCACCTCTGGACTAGTCAATGAGCAGTTCTTC.

The CDR3 DNA follows: TGCGCCAGCAGCCAAGAGATGGTCAGCTATGGCTACACCTTC. This sequence encodes CASSQEMVSYGYTF. The chain has TRBV4-3 and TRBJ1-2, with D hard to call. The germline CDR1 and CDR2 sequences are LGHNA and YSLEER. Trimming left V 0 bases short and J 4 bases short, with 9 bases between. The CDR3 runs to 14 residues.

V gene TRBV7-2 combines with J gene TRBJ1-1, with D possibly matching TRBD1 (6 bases). The CDR3 has 16 residues. The ends were cut back, 5 bases at V and 5 bases at J, with 21 bases in the middle. Germline assignment: CDR1 SGHTA and CDR2 FQGNSA. The CDR3 bases are TGTGCCAGCAGCCCACGGCCAACAGGGAAGGGGACTGAAGCTTTCTTT. Protein: CASSPRPTGKGTEAFF.

The rearrangement links TRBV5-4 to TRBJ2-3; TRBD1 might be the D (6 bases). CDR1 and CDR2 from the germline V gene are SGHNT and YYREEE (reference sequence). CDR3 length equals 14 residues. The V end was cut by 2 bases, the J end by 7 bases, with 14 bases between. CDR3 nucleotides: TGTGCCAGCAGCTTTTACAGGGCGGCGAATACGCAGTATTTT. This gives the protein CASSFYRAANTQYF.

V is TRBV2 and J is TRBJ1-6; D gene ambiguous. The germline V and J ends were trimmed by 6 bases and 0 bases, with 12 bases remaining between them. The CDR3 sequence is 16 residues long. The germline CDR1 and CDR2 sequences are SNHLY and FYNNEI. In DNA form, the CDR3 reads TGTGCCAGCAGCAGGACTGTGAGCTCCTATAATTCACCCCTCCACTTT. It encodes CASSRTVSSYNSPLHF.

The gene calls are TRBV2 and TRBJ2-1, with D maybe TRBD2 (6 bases). Trimming removed 7 bases at V and 9 bases at J, with 22 bases between. The CDR3 is 15 residues long. Germline V gene data show CDR1 as SNHLY and CDR2 as FYNNEI. The CDR3 nucleotides are TGTGCCAGCACCTCACGGGACTCTCGGGGCGGTGAGCAGTTCTTC. Amino acid sequence: CASTSRDSRGGEQFF.

The rearrangement uses TRBV28 and TRBJ2-7; 7 bases match TRBD1. J lost 2 bases, V lost 4 bases, and 8 bases had no gene match. Germline loops: CDR1 MDHEN, CDR2 SYDVKM. The CDR3 extends over 15 amino acids. The CDR3 is CASSSDRVLAYEQYF. CDR3 DNA: TGTGCCAGCAGTTCTGACAGGGTGTTAGCCTACGAGCAGTACTTC.

DNA of the CDR3: TGTGCCAGCAGTCCTAACACCGGGGAGCTGTTTTTT. It translates to CASSPNTGELFF. This chain uses TRBV6-6 with TRBJ2-2, with D hard to call. V was cut by 5 bases and J by 2 bases, with 3 bases left in between. Germline V lookup: CDR1 MNHNY, CDR2 SVGAGI (reference sequence). There are 12 residues in the CDR3.

The rearrangement joins TRBV7-9 to TRBJ1-2, with D maybe TRBD1 (5 bases). Trimming cost V 0 bases and J 8 bases, with 10 bases left between them. CDR1 is SEHNR and CDR2 is FQNEAQ in the germline V gene (reference sequence). This CDR3 spans 13 amino acids. In nucleotides, the CDR3 is TGTGCCAGCAGCTTAGCCCGACAGTACGGCTACACCTTC. Its protein is CASSLARQYGYTF.

This chain connects TRBV11-2 to TRBJ1-4; 7 nucleotides align to TRBD1. This CDR3 has 16 amino acids. The J segment lost 14 bases and the V segment lost 0 bases, leaving 15 bases of the junction unmatched. Germline CDR1 reads SGHAT; CDR2 reads FQNNGV. The CDR3: CASSLDFSGGASVLFF. The CDR3 DNA follows: TGTGCCAGCAGCTTAGATTTTTCAGGGGGAGCCTCCGTGCTGTTTTTT. The full variable domain, in which reference TRBV11-2 and TRBJ1-4 provide the parts outside the CDR3, is EAGVAQSPRYKIIEKRQSVAFWCNPISGHATLYWYQQILGQGPKLLIQFQNNGVVDDSQLPKDRFSAERLKGVDSTLKIQPAKLEDSAVYLCASSLDFSGGASVLFFGSGTQLSVL.

The rearrangement joins TRBV29-1 to TRBJ1-2, with D unresolved. This CDR3 region has 13 residues. The V gene lost 0 bases and the J gene lost 4 bases, with 9 bases spanning the gap. The germline V gene encodes CDR1 SQVTM and CDR2 ANQGSEA. The CDR3 DNA follows: TGCAGCGTTGAAGAATTCGGGATCTATGGCTACACCTTC. Its protein is CSVEEFGIYGYTF. The complete variable domain, with remaining parts taken from reference TRBV29-1 and TRBJ1-2, reads SAVISQKPSRDICQRGTSLTIQCQVDSQVTMMFWYRQQPGQSLTLIATANQGSEATYESGFVIDKFPISRPNLTFSTLTVSNMSPEDSSIYLCSVEEFGIYGYTFGSGTRLTVV.

There are a few counts of this clone. This rearrangement joins TRBV28 to TRBJ2-1, with 7 bases identical to TRBD1. Trimming at V came to 5 bases and at J to 6 bases, leaving 13 bases not matched to a gene. Germline V gives CDR1 MDHEN, CDR2 SYDVKM. There are 16 residues in the CDR3. The CDR3 DNA follows: TGTGCCAGCAGTGTCAGACAGGGCACAACCACCAATGAGCAGTTCTTC. Protein sequence: CASSVRQGTTTNEQFF.

This chain connects TRBV27 to TRBJ2-5; no firm D call. The J call could be wrong; TRBJ2-7 is a better fit for the DNA end. Per germline, CDR1 MNHEY and CDR2 SMNVEV (reference sequence). This CDR3 has 14 amino acids. CDR3 sequence (DNA): TGTGCCAGCAGTCCCCGCGCGAGTCTGTACGAGCAGTACTTC. The encoded protein is CASSPRASLYEQYF.

The chain is built from TRBV6-5 and TRBJ1-5; D ambiguous. The ends were cut back, 2 bases at V and 4 bases at J, with 6 bases in the middle. Germline CDR1 MNHEY, CDR2 SVGAGI. The CDR3 contains 13 residues. This CDR3 reads CASSYAGNQPQHF. The CDR3 bases are TGTGCCAGCAGTTACGCGGGGAATCAGCCCCAGCATTTT.

There are a few counts of this clone. V gene TRBV13 combines with J gene TRBJ2-1; D might be TRBD2 (7 bases). V was shortened by 1 base and J by 0 bases, with 19 bases between the two germline ends. This CDR3 is built from 19 residues. CDR1 PRHDT and CDR2 FYEKMQ come from the germline V gene (reference sequence). The CDR3 DNA is TGTGCCAGCAGCTTAGCCTCTCGGGGGGCGGGATCCTCCTACAATGAGCAGTTCTTC. Translating it yields CASSLASRGAGSSYNEQFF.

This clone showed up just a few times. The V call is TRBV10-1, the J call TRBJ1-5; D gene unclear. V shed 5 bases and J shed 0 bases, with 8 bases lying between them. Germline-derived CDR1 and CDR2 are WNHNN and SYGVQD (reference sequence). The CDR3 loop spans 14 amino acids. The CDR3 region has the DNA TGCGCCAGCAGTCCCTCGGGTAGCAATCAGCCCCAGCATTTT. Encoded protein: CASSPSGSNQPQHF.

The chain is built from TRBV6-5 and TRBJ1-3, with no clear D. The CDR3 runs to 13 residues. Between the trimmed V and J ends, which lost 7 bases and 0 bases, there was a span of 7 bases. Germline CDR1 reads MNHEY; CDR2 reads SVGAGI. The CDR3, as DNA: TGTGCCAGCATTTCCAGCTCTGGAAACACCATATATTTT. Residues: CASISSSGNTIYF.

The V gene is TRBV2, the J gene TRBJ1-2, with 7 bases that match TRBD1. The trim removed 5 bases at V and 5 bases at J, leaving 5 bases unmatched. The CDR3 has 13 amino acids. Germline CDR1 and CDR2: SNHLY and FYNNEI. The CDR3 here is CASSTGELYGYTF. CDR3 sequence (DNA): TGTGCCAGCAGTACAGGGGAACTATATGGCTACACCTTC.

The chain carries TRBV9 and TRBJ1-4; 8 bases map to TRBD1. Germline-derived CDR1 and CDR2 are SGDLS and YYNGEE. There are 15 residues in the CDR3. Unmatched junction bases numbered 9, after V lost 3 bases and J lost 8 bases. The CDR3 region has the DNA TGTGCCAGCAGCGCTGGGGACAGGTTAGGCGAAAAACTGTTTTTT. This gives the protein CASSAGDRLGEKLFF. Drawing the rest from reference TRBV9 and TRBJ1-4, the complete variable domain is DSGVTQTPKHLITATGQRVTLRCSPRSGDLSVYWYQQSLDQGLQFLIQYYNGEERAKGNILERFSAQQFPDLHSELNLSSLELGDSALYFCASSAGDRLGEKLFFGSGTQLSVL.

V is TRBV9 and J is TRBJ2-2; 9 bases fit TRBD2. Per the germline V gene, CDR1 is SGDLS and CDR2 is YYNGEE. V gave up 4 bases and J gave up 2 bases; unmatched junction bases: 18. The CDR3 has 20 residues. The CDR3 nucleotides are TGTGCCAGCAGCTTGGCGACTAGCGGCTCGTTAGGTTTTAACACCGGGGAGCTGTTTTTT. Translated: CASSLATSGSLGFNTGELFF.

The sample holds a few counts of this clone. J is TRBJ2-5 and V is TRBV5-1, with D maybe TRBD2 (5 bases). CDR1 is SGHRS, CDR2 YFSETQ, per germline. The CDR3 spans 18 residues. V was cut by 7 bases and J by 2 bases, with 27 bases left in between. The CDR3 region is CASSGAAPGWARQETQYF. For the CDR3, the DNA is TGCGCCAGCTCGGGTGCTGCCCCGGGGTGGGCCCGACAAGAGACCCAGTACTTC.

The gene calls are TRBV5-1 and TRBJ1-2; perhaps TRBD1 as D (6 bases). Trimming took off 0 bases at V and 7 bases at J, with 10 bases between the two ends. CDR3 length: 13 amino acids. Germline CDR1 reads SGHRS; CDR2 reads YFSETQ. This CDR3 is CASSLDRDGGYTF. In nucleotides, the CDR3 is TGCGCCAGCAGCTTGGACAGGGATGGTGGCTACACCTTC. The variable domain in full, with the rest retrieved from reference TRBV5-1 and TRBJ1-2, is KAGVTQTPRYLIKTRGQQVTLSCSPISGHRSVSWYQQTPGQGLQFLFEYFSETQRNKGNFPGRFSGRQFSNSRSEMNVSTLELGDSALYLCASSLDRDGGYTFGSGTRLTVV.